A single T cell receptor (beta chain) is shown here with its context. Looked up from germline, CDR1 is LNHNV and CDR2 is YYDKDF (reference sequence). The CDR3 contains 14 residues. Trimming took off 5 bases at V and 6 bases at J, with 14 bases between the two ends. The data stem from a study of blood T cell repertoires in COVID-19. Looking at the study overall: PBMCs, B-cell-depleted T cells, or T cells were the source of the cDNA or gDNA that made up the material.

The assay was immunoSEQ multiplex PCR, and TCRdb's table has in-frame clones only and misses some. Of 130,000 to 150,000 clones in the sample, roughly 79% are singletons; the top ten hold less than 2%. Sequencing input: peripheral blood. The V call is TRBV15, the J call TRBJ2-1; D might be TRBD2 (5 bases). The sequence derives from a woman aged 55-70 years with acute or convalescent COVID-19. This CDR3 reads CATSFRDMINEQFF. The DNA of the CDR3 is TGTGCCACCAGCTTCCGGGATATGATCAATGAGCAGTTCTTC.